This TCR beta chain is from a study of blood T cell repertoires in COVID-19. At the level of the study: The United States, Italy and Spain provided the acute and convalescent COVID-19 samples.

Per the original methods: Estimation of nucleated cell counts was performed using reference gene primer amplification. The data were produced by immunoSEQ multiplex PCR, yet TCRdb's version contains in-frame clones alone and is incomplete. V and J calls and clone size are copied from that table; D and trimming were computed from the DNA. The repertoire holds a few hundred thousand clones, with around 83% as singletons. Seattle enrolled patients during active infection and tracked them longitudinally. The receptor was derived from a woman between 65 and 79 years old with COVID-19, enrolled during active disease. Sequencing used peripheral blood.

The CDR3, as DNA: TGTGCCAGCAGTCCGTCTAGCGGATACTACGAGCAGTACTTC. Translating gives CASSPSSGYYEQYF. The gene calls are TRBV2 and TRBJ2-7; 7 nucleotides align to TRBD2. Germline CDR1 is SNHLY and CDR2 is FYNNEI. The J segment lost 3 bases and the V segment lost 5 bases, leaving 7 bases of the junction unmatched. The CDR3 totals 14 residues.